This T cell receptor beta chain was identified during a study of CXCR3-negative and CXCR3-positive naive CD8 T cells. Background on the study: Each library gave roughly 1.4 +/- 0.3 million of about 140 million TRB reads. General study results and limits: Cryopreservation partially lowered CXCR3 expression, so most assays used fresh PBMCs. CXCR3-positive naive cells had more hydrophobic TRB CDR3s than CXCR3-negative naive cells.

Germline CDR1 and CDR2: MNHNY and SVGAGI (reference sequence). This CDR3 contains 21 residues. Details on this clonotype: Its cognate antigen is unknown.

Through 5' RACE with UMI labels, the TRB cDNA libraries were prepared. Using the 5' RACE reads, TCRdb records one entry per CDR3 protein without DNA. This table lists roughly 25,000 distinct CDR3 sequences. The sequenced sample was naive CXCR3- CD8+ T cells from blood. This sample's subset: CD45RO-CCR7+CD27+CD95- naive CD8+ T cells lacking CXCR3 (TNR3-). The chain recombines TRBV6-6 with TRBJ1-4; no DNA is available, so the TRBD1 call from TCRdb remains unchecked. The sequence came from a human donor in good health. Some clones in this sample may be carry-over from other donors' samples. Here the CDR3 reads CASSYSWVSTGPGQGNEKLFF.